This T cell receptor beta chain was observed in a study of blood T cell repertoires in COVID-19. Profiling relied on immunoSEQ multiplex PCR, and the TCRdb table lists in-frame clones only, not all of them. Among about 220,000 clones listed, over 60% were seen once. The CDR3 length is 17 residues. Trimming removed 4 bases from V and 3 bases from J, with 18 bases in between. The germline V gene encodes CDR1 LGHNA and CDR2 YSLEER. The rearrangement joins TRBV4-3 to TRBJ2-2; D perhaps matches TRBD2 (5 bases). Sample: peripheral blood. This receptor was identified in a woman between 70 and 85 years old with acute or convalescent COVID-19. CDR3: CASSLKPRGSDTGELFF. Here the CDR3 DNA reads TGCGCCAGCAGCCTGAAACCCCGGGGATCTGACACCGGGGAGCTGTTTTTT.